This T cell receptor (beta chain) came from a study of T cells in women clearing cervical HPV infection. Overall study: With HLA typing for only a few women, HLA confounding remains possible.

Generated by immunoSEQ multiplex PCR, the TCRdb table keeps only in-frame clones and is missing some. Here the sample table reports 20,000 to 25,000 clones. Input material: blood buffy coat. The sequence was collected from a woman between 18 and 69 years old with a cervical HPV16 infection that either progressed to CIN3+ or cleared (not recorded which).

CDR3 amino acids: CASSLVRRGGAGETQYF. The part of the CDR3 DNA that was read is TGTGCCAGCAGCTTAGTCCGCCGCGGGGGGGCAGGGGAGACC. The genes are TRBV13 and TRBJ2-5; the match to TRBD2 covers 9 bases. The CDR3 extends 3 residues past the end of the read, so its final part is completed from the germline J gene. Germline V lookup: CDR1 PRHDT, CDR2 FYEKMQ (reference sequence). The CDR3 sequence is 17 residues long. The V and J ends lost 1 base and 5 bases, in that order; junction bases with no gene match: 11.